The present T cell receptor (beta chain) was sequenced within a study of cytotoxic CD8 clonotypes in ibrutinib-treated CLL. CDR1 is SGHTA and CDR2 is FQGTGA in the germline V gene. Trimming removed 5 bases from V and 0 bases from J; junction bases left unmatched: 7. The CDR3 runs 15 residues. The table came from immunoSEQ multiplex PCR; TCRdb's copy has only in-frame clones and leaves some out. The sample consists of some 140,000 clones, around 90% of them appearing once. Worth noting for this clone: Its specificity is not known.

The study, taken as a whole, reports: Ibrutinib response saw clonality rise, and progression saw it return toward baseline. Against age-matched healthy donors, baseline clonality ran higher and tracked circulating CD8+ T-cell counts.

As input for TCR beta libraries, roughly 2.1 micrograms of genomic DNA came from cryopreserved PBMCs. This chain joins TRBV7-3 and TRBJ2-7, with TRBD1 identical over 7 bases. Here the sequenced sample was PBMCs, taken after 12 months of ibrutinib treatment. This TCR was sampled from a human donor with chronic lymphocytic leukemia. The CDR3 loop is CASSQDRDGSYEQYF. The CDR3 bases are TGTGCCAGCAGCCAAGACAGGGATGGCTCCTACGAGCAGTACTTC.